The source of this TCR beta chain is a study of CD8 T cells in Susac syndrome. V trimming: 0 bases; J trimming: 6 bases; junction bases outside the gene matches: 4. The CDR3 covers 15 residues. Germline V lookup: CDR1 SGHRS, CDR2 YFSETQ. Study findings and constraints: The study found that Susac CD8+ clonal expansion peaked in TEMRA cells and active patients.

An amount of RNA that ranged from about 0.45 to 1 ug was reverse transcribed with random hexamers. TCR beta CDR3 was amplified by immunoSEQ covering 54 Vbeta and 13 Jbeta. TCRdb independently ran MiXCR on the immunoSEQ multiplex PCR reads; one entry per CDR3 protein. The data contain around 80,000 distinct CDR3 sequences, approximately 93% of them seen just once; the ten biggest clones take up around 0.45%. As for this clonotype: Its target is not known.

Sequenced material: CD8+ T cells from PBMCs. This chain connects TRBV5-1 to TRBJ2-1, with TRBD2 identical over 9 bases. The TCR comes from a human donor with Susac syndrome. This CDR3 reads CASSLVSSGTNEQFF. In nucleotides, the CDR3 is TGCGCCAGCAGCTTGGTGTCTAGCGGGACCAATGAGCAGTTCTTC. The whole variable domain, remainder taken from reference TRBV5-1 and TRBJ2-1, is KAGVTQTPRYLIKTRGQQVTLSCSPISGHRSVSWYQQTPGQGLQFLFEYFSETQRNKGNFPGRFSGRQFSNSRSEMNVSTLELGDSALYLCASSLVSSGTNEQFFGPGTRLTVL.